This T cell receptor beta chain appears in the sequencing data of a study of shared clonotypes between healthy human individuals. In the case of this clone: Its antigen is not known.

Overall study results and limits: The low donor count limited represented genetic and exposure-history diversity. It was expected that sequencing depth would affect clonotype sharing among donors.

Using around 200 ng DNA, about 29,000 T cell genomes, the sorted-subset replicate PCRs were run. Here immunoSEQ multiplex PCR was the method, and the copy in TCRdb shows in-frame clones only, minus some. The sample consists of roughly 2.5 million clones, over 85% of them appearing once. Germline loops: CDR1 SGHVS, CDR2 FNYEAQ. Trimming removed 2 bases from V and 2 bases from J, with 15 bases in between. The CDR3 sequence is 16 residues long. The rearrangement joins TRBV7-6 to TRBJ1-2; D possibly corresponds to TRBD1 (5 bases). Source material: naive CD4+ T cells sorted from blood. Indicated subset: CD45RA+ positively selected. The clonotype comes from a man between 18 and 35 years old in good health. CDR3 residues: CASSLTPRDGNYGYTF. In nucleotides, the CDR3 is TGTGCCAGCAGCTTAACCCCTCGGGACGGCAACTATGGCTACACCTTC.